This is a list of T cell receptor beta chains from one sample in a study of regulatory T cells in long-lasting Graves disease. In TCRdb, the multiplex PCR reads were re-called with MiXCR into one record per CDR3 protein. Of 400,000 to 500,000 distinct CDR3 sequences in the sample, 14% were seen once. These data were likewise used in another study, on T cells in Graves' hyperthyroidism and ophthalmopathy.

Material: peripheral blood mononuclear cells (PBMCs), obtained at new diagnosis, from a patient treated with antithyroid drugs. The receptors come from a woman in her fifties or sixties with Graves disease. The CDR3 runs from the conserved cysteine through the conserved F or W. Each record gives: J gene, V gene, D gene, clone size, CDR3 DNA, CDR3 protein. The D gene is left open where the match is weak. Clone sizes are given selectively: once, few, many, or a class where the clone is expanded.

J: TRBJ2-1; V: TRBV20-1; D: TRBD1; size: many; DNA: TGCAGTGCTTATCCGATTGGGACAGGGGACAATGAGCAGTTCTTC; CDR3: CSAYPIGTGDNEQFF
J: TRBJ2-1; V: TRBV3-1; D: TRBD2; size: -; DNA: TGTGTCAGCAGCCATAACCTAGCGGGAGGAGATGAGCAGTTCTTC; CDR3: CVSSHNLAGGDEQFF
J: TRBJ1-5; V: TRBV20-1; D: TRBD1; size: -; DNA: TGCAGTGCTAGACACGGGACAGGGGATCAGCCCCAGCATTTT; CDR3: CSARHGTGDQPQHF
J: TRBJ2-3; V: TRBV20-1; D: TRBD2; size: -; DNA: TGCAGTGCCGGACGTAGCGGGTCTGGGGATACGCAGTATTTT; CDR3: CSAGRSGSGDTQYF
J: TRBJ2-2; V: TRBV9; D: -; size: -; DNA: TGTGCCAGCAGCGTAGGACTAGTAGAGGCCGGGGAGCTGTTTTTT; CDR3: CASSVGLVEAGELFF
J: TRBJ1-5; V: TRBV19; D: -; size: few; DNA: TGTGCCAGTAGTATCGACAGCCTACCTTATCAGCCCCAGCATTTT; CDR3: CASSIDSLPYQPQHF
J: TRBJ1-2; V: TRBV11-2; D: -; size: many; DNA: TGTGCCAGCACTCTTCGTAGGGGTCCAAATTATGGCTACACCTTC; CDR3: CASTLRRGPNYGYTF
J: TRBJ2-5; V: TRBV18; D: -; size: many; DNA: TGTGCCAGCTCACCCAACGACATAACGGGGACCCAGTACTTC; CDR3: CASSPNDITGTQYF
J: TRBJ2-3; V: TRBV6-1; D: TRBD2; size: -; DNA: TGTGCCAGCACCGGACTAGCGGGGCTTGGCACAGATACGCAGTATTTT; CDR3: CASTGLAGLGTDTQYF
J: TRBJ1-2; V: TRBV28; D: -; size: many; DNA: TGTGCCAGTTTAGACTACGGGGGGGCGAACTATGGCTACACCTTC; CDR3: CASLDYGGANYGYTF
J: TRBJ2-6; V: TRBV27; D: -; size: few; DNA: TGTGCCAGCACTCTCCGAGGTACTGGGGCCAACGTCCTGACTTTC; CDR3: CASTLRGTGANVLTF
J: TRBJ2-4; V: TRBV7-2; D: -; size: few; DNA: TGTGCCAGCAGCTTACATGAGACCAGCATTCAGTACTTC; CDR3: CASSLHETSIQYF
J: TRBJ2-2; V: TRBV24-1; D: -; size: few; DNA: TGTGCCACCAGTGACCCAACCGGGGGCATGTCGGACGGGGAGCTGTTTTTT; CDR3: CATSDPTGGMSDGELFF
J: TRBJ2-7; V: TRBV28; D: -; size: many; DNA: TGTGCCAGCAGTTTCGGGGGCCTCTACGAGCAGTACTTC; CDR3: CASSFGGLYEQYF
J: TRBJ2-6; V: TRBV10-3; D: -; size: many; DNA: TGTGCCATCAGTGGTGGGGACGGATCCTCTGGGGCCAACGTCCTGACTTTC; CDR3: CAISGGDGSSGANVLTF
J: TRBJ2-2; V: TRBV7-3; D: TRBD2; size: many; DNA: TGTGCCAGCAGCCCGCCACTAGCGGGAGGGCCGGGGACCGGGGAGCTGTTTTTT; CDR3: CASSPPLAGGPGTGELFF
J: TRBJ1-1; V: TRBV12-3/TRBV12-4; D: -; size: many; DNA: TGTGCCAGCACCCCTAGGGGGGGCACTGAAGCTTTCTTT; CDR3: CASTPRGGTEAFF
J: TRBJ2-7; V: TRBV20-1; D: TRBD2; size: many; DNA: TGCAGTGCTAGAGATCCCGGGACTAGCGGGAGAAACTCCTACGAGCAGTACTTC; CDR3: CSARDPGTSGRNSYEQYF
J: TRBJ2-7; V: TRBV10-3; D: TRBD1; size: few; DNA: TGTGCCATCAGTAATACAGGGGATCCGACCTACGAGCAGTACTTC; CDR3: CAISNTGDPTYEQYF
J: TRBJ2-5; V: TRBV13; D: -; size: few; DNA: TGTGCCAGCGGACCTCAACTAGGACCAGGGGAGACCCAGTACTTC; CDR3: CASGPQLGPGETQYF
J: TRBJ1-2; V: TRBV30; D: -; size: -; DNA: TGTGCCTGGAGTGTATTCGACGGCTTTGGCTACACCTTC; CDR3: CAWSVFDGFGYTF
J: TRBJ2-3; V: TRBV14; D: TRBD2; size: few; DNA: TGTGCCAGCAGCCTTCAAACGGGACTAGCGGACACAGATACGCAGTATTTT; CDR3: CASSLQTGLADTDTQYF
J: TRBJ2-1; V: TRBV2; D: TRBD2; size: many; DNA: TGTGCCAGCAGGCCGACTAGCGGGAGGGCCGGTGCGGACAATGAGCAGTTCTTC; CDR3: CASRPTSGRAGADNEQFF
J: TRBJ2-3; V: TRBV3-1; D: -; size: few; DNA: TGTGCCAGCAGCCACTTTGGGCTAGCTGAAGATACGCAGTATTTT; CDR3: CASSHFGLAEDTQYF
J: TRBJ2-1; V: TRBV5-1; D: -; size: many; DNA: TGCGCCAGCAGACTAGCGGCAGGGGGGAAGCAGTTCTTC; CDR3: CASRLAAGGKQFF
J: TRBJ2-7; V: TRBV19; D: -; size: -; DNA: TGTGCCAGTAGTAAGGAGGGCTCCTACGAGCAGTACTTC; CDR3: CASSKEGSYEQYF
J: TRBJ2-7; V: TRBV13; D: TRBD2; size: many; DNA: TGTGCCACCTCTCCCGGGACTAGATCCTACGAGCAGTACTTC; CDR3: CATSPGTRSYEQYF
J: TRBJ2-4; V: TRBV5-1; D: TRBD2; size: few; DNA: TGCGCCAGCAGCTCCTCGGGACTAGCGGGAGAGAAGTACTTC; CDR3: CASSSSGLAGEKYF
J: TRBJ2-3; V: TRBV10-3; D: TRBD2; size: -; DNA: TGTGCCATCAGTGTTGGGACTAGCGGGGGGAAAACAGATACGCAGTATTTT; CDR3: CAISVGTSGGKTDTQYF
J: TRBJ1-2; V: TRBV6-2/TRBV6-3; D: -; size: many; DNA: TGTGCCAGCAAGCCGGGGCAGGGTGACTATGGCTACACCTTC; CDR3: CASKPGQGDYGYTF
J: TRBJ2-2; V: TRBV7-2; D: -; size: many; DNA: TGTGCCAGCAGCTTATATGTGAACACCGGGGAGCTGTTTTTT; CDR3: CASSLYVNTGELFF
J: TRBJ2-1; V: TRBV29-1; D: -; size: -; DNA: TGCAGCGTTGAAGATAATTGGGGCTCCTACAATGAGCAGTTCTTC; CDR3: CSVEDNWGSYNEQFF
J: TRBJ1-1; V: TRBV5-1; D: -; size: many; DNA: TGCGCCAGCAGCTTGGGGGGCAGGGGTCGGAACACTGAAGCTTTCTTT; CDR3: CASSLGGRGRNTEAFF
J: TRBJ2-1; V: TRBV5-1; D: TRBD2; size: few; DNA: TGCGCCAGCAGCTCTCCTCAACTAGCGGGATCTTACTACAATGAGCAGTTCTTC; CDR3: CASSSPQLAGSYYNEQFF
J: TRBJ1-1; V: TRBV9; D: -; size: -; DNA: TGTGCCAGCAGCGTAGGTCGAGGGGGGGACACTGAAGCTTTCTTT; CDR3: CASSVGRGGDTEAFF
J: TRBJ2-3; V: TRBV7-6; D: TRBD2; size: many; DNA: TGTGCCAGCACCTTAGGCTTTCTGTCGACTAGCGGCACAGATACGCAGTATTTT; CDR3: CASTLGFLSTSGTDTQYF
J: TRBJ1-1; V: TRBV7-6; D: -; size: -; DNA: TGTGCCAGCAGCCCTAGAATCGACACTGAAGCTTTCTTT; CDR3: CASSPRIDTEAFF
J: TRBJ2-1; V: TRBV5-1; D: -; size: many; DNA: TGCGCCAGCAGCTTGTTTGGGAGCAATGAGCAGTTCTTC; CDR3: CASSLFGSNEQFF
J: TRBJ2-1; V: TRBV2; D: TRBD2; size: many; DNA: TGTGCCAACAGACTAGCGGGGATCTCCTACAATGAGCAGTTCTTC; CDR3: CANRLAGISYNEQFF
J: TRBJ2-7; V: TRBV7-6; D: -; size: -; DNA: TGTGCCAGCAGCTTAGTAATAGGTCGACCCAGCTCCTACGAGCAGTACTTC; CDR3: CASSLVIGRPSSYEQYF
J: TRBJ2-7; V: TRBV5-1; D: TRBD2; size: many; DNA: TGCGCCAGCAGCCGATTTAGCGGGCAGGAGAGATTGTACGAGCAGTACTTC; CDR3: CASSRFSGQERLYEQYF